This T cell receptor beta chain was sequenced in a study of shared T cell receptors in the human thymus. Measured with immunoSEQ multiplex PCR; TCRdb has only the in-frame clones, and not every one. The sample yields a few hundred thousand clones, approximately 95% seen once. There are 13 residues in the CDR3. Germline CDR1 reads WNHNN; CDR2 reads SYGVQD (reference sequence). Trimming left V 7 bases short and J 5 bases short, with 15 bases between. This sequence joins TRBV10-1 and TRBJ2-7, with TRBD2 as a possible D gene (5 bases). The clonotype originates from a human donor. The sample comprised thymocytes. CDR3 DNA sequence: TGCGCCAGCAAGTTCCCGGGAAACAACGAGCAGTACTTC. Its translation: CASKFPGNNEQYF.